One sample yielded the 11 T cell receptor beta chains listed below, sequenced in a study of T cells in Graves' hyperthyroidism and ophthalmopathy. There were TCR beta CDR3 regions amplified from RNA transcripts. Researchers ran a first-round RT-PCR on the TCR CDR3 using the HTBI primer set. In TCRdb, the multiplex PCR reads were re-called with MiXCR into one record per CDR3 protein. The sample consists of about 58,000 distinct CDR3 sequences, just under 50% of them appearing once. Material: blood. All receptors derive from a woman aged 25 to 39 with Graves' ophthalmopathy.

As to this clonotype: Because the CDR3 is missing its conserved closing phenylalanine or tryptophan, this is likely a read error. The chain employs TRBV11-2 and TRBJ2-7, with D possibly being TRBD2 (7 bases). Per germline, CDR1 SGHAT and CDR2 FQNNGV. The CDR3 totals 16 residues. Written as DNA, the CDR3 is TGTGCCAGCACTTCCTGGAGGGGGGGCGACCGATACGACCAGTACTAC. This codes for CASTSWRGGDRYDQYY.

This clonotype was detected ten times or more. The chain carries TRBV2 and TRBJ2-3, with D possibly matching TRBD1 (6 bases). The germline V and J ends were trimmed by 6 bases and 2 bases, with 18 bases remaining between them. Germline CDR1 reads SNHLY; CDR2 reads FYNNEI. This CDR3 region has 16 residues. CDR3 region: CASRIRKGVNTDTQYF. The CDR3 nucleotides are TGTGCCAGCAGAATAAGAAAGGGGGTTAACACAGATACGCAGTATTTT. The full variable domain, completed using reference TRBV2 and TRBJ2-3, is EPEVTQTPSHQVTQMGQEVILRCVPISNHLYFYWYRQILGQKVEFLVSFYNNEISEKSEIFDDQFSVERPDGSNFTLKIRSTKLEDSAMYFCASRIRKGVNTDTQYFGPGTRLTVL.

The chain is built from TRBV2 and TRBJ1-2, with a possible D match to TRBD1 (5 bases). V was cut by 5 bases and J by 0 bases, with 10 bases left in between. The CDR3 consists of 14 residues. Germline V gene sequence: CDR1 SNHLY, CDR2 FYNNEI. The CDR3 DNA reads as TGTGCCAGCAGTCAACAGGTCTCTAACTATGGCTACACCTTC. This codes for CASSQQVSNYGYTF.

As DNA, the CDR3 is TGCAGCGTGGGACAGAACACTGAAGCTTTCTTT. The encoded protein is CSVGQNTEAFF. This sequence joins TRBV29-1 and TRBJ1-1, with D possibly TRBD1 on 6 matching bases. Trimming left V 6 bases short and J 1 base short, with 6 bases between. There are 11 residues in the CDR3. Per germline, CDR1 SQVTM and CDR2 ANQGSEA.

The chain uses TRBV6-1 and TRBJ1-5; no definite D call. Germline V gives CDR1 MNHNS, CDR2 SASEGT. The CDR3 is 14 amino acids. V was cut by 6 bases and J by 4 bases, with 13 bases left in between. CDR3 protein: CASRELAGNQPQHF. The CDR3 coding sequence is TGTGCCAGCAGGGAACTAGCGGGGAATCAGCCCCAGCATTTT.

This clonotype was recorded at least ten times. V gene TRBV7-8 combines with J gene TRBJ1-2, with a possible D match to TRBD1 (6 bases). The germline V and J ends were trimmed by 0 bases and 4 bases, with 12 bases remaining between them. There are 15 residues in the CDR3. Per germline, CDR1 SGHVS and CDR2 FQNEAQ. CDR3 coding DNA: TGTGCCAGCAGCTTAGCTCTTTCGGGGGCCTATGGCTACACCTTC. Translation: CASSLALSGAYGYTF.

Comment on this clonotype: Here the CDR3 omits its conserved ending phenylalanine or tryptophan, so a read error is the likely source. The V and J genes are TRBV2 and TRBJ1-4; D unclear. The germline CDR1 and CDR2 sequences are SNHLY and FYNNEI. The length of the CDR3 is 16 residues. V lost 5 bases and J lost 0, with 13 bases in between. The CDR3 DNA follows: TGTGCCAGCAGTTTTCGTTCGGCTGCAACTAATGAAAAACTGTTTCTT. Amino acid sequence: CASSFRSAATNEKLFL.

The chain links TRBV20-1 to TRBJ1-2, with 7 bases aligning to TRBD1. CDR3 length: 14 residues. The germline gives CDR1 DFQATT, CDR2 SNEGSKA (reference sequence). The trim removed 0 bases at V and 12 bases at J, leaving 13 bases unmatched. CDR3 bases: TGCAGTGCTAGAGATCCCGACAGGGTGGGTGGAAACACCTTC. Its translation is CSARDPDRVGGNTF.

This clonotype appeared many times. The chain joins TRBV15 to TRBJ2-1; the match to TRBD2 covers 11 bases. V was pared by 5 bases and J by 8 bases, with 8 bases of the junction left unmatched. The CDR3 consists of 15 residues. Germline lookup yields CDR1 LNHNV and CDR2 YYDKDF (reference sequence). The CDR3 nucleotides are TGTGCCACCAGCGAGCATAGCGGGAGGGCCTATGAGCAGTTCTTC. Its protein is CATSEHSGRAYEQFF.

The gene calls are TRBV4-3 and TRBJ2-1; the D gene could be TRBD1 or TRBD2 (6 bases each). The CDR3 spans 17 residues. Germline assignment: CDR1 LGHNA and CDR2 YSLEER. Trimming removed 0 bases at V and 5 bases at J, with 17 bases between. CDR3 coding DNA: TGCGCCAGCAGCCAAGACTTCGAGGGGGGTCCCCACAATGAGCAGTTCTTC. Translation: CASSQDFEGGPHNEQFF.

At least ten counts were recorded for this clonotype. A read error may be the cause here, since a much bigger clone is one base away. The CDR3, as DNA: TGTGCCAGCAGCGCCCCCGGACGGGGTGAGCAGTTCTTC. Encoded protein: CASSAPGRGEQFF. The rearrangement joins TRBV9 to TRBJ2-1; tentative D call: TRBD2 (5 bases). V lost 3 bases and J lost 9, with 13 bases in between. The CDR3 runs to 13 residues. The germline V gene has CDR1 SGDLS and CDR2 YYNGEE.